This T cell receptor (beta chain) came from a study of cytomegalovirus exposure and HLA in healthy donors. At the level of the study: There were about 86 million unique TCRs (from HLA-typed donors) in an early data release.

This clone was counted once. As yet, its antigen is unknown. Overall study findings and caveats: Most TCRs appeared rarely, but some public TCRs recurred in many donors. Relative to equally common others, HLA-associated TCR beta chains showed greater clonal expansion in a later analysis. CMV serostatus was the sole immune exposure information available.

From germline, CDR1 is KGHSH and CDR2 LQKENI. The ends were cut back, 4 bases at V and 6 bases at J, with 16 bases in the middle. CDR3 length: 14 amino acids. The PCR had 60 Vbeta and 13 Jbeta primers. The data were produced by immunoSEQ multiplex PCR, yet TCRdb's version contains in-frame clones alone and is incomplete. The repertoire holds around 170,000 clones, with approximately 80% as singletons. The chain uses TRBV18 and TRBJ2-7, with D perhaps TRBD1 (6 bases). This clonotype originated in a man between 18 and 35 years old in good health and CMV-seronegative. Sequenced sample: PBMCs. CDR3 nucleotide sequence: TGTGCCAGCTCACTAGGACAGACCCTTGGCGAGCAGTACTTC. Protein sequence: CASSLGQTLGEQYF.